The T cell receptor (beta chain) described here comes from a study of T cell responses to AZD1222 COVID-19 vaccine. Study-wide results and caveats: Females outnumbered males among donors, who were mostly white British; clonal diversity was possibly underestimated. Seropositivity was recorded at baseline in only 6 or 7 AZD1222 recipients. Spike-specific TCR breadth and depth rose after two AZD1222 doses.

Some clones are missing from TCRdb's copy, which holds only in-frame ones; the method was immunoSEQ multiplex PCR. The repertoire includes 130,000 or so clones, approximately 91% of them detected once, and 1.6% sits in the top ten. For this clone: Its matching antigen is unknown.

The CDR3 covers 14 residues. J gave up 7 bases and V 3 bases, and 5 bases lay outside the gene matches. Germline CDR1 SGHRS, CDR2 YFSETQ. The V call is TRBV5-1, the J call TRBJ1-1, with TRBD1 matching 11 bases. This material consisted of peripheral blood, taken on day 0 of AZD1222 vaccination. This TCR derives from an adult in good health. DNA for the CDR3: TGCGCCAGCAGCTGGCCCGGGACAGGGGGTGAAGCTTTCTTT. Translation gives CASSWPGTGGEAFF.